The rows below give T cell receptor beta chains drawn from one sample of a study of T cell responses to AZD1222 COVID-19 vaccine. The table came from immunoSEQ multiplex PCR; TCRdb's copy has only in-frame clones and leaves some out. The data hold about 110,000 clones, with about nine tenths observed a single time. Here the sequenced sample was peripheral blood, taken on day 0 of AZD1222 vaccination. The receptors here all came from an adult in good health. CDR3s include the opening cysteine and the closing phenylalanine or tryptophan. A D gene is named only where the DNA matches it firmly. Expanded clones are given a class, and other clones once, few, many or no size at all.

d_call j_call clone_size v_call cdr3_nt cdr3_aa
TRBD2 TRBJ2-1 . TRBV4-1 TGCGCCAGCAGCCTGGGGACTAGCGGGAGAATCATCCCCTACAATGAGCAGTTCTTC CASSLGTSGRIIPYNEQFF
. TRBJ2-6 few TRBV6-2/TRBV6-3 TGTGCCACCAGCACTGGGGCCAACGTCCTGACTTTC CATSTGANVLTF
. TRBJ1-2 . TRBV19 TGTGCCAGTAGAACAACCGGGACATCTAACTATGGCTACACCTTC CASRTTGTSNYGYTF
. TRBJ1-1 . TRBV6-4 TGTGCCAGCAGTGACTCGAGTCTGGGCACTGAAGCTTTCTTT CASSDSSLGTEAFF
. TRBJ2-7 . TRBV10-3 TGTGCCATCCCACAGGGCCACGAGCAGTACTTC CAIPQGHEQYF
. TRBJ2-1 . TRBV9 TGTGCCAGCAGCCCCCAGAGGCGCAGGAACAATGAGCAGTTCTTC CASSPQRRRNNEQFF
. TRBJ1-5 . TRBV5-8 TGTGCCAGCAGCCTTCGTAATCAGCCCCAGCATTTT CASSLRNQPQHF
. TRBJ2-1 . TRBV4-1 TGCGCCAGCAGCCAAGGCTGGCAAGGCCCCTACAATGAGCAGTTCTTC CASSQGWQGPYNEQFF
. TRBJ1-2 . TRBV6-1 TGTGCCAGCAGTGAAGCGCACGGGGTGGGGTATGGCTACACCTTC CASSEAHGVGYGYTF
. TRBJ1-6 . TRBV19 TGTGCCAGTTGGTGGTCACCCCTCCACTTT CASWWSPLHF
. TRBJ1-2 . TRBV24-1 TGTGCCACCAGTGACAGCAGGTCTAACTATGGCTACACCTTC CATSDSRSNYGYTF
TRBD1 TRBJ2-1 . TRBV7-6 TGTGCCAGCAGCTTAGGACAGGGGAGCGTTTTCTTC CASSLGQGSVFF
. TRBJ1-2 . TRBV20-1 TGCAGTGCTAGTAAAGAAAGCTATGGCTACACCTTC CSASKESYGYTF
TRBD1 TRBJ2-7 . TRBV28 TGTGCCAGCACCGCCGGGACAGCATCCTACGAGCAGTACTTC CASTAGTASYEQYF
. TRBJ1-5 . TRBV5-1 TGCGCCAGCAGCTCACAGGGAGGCAATCAGCCCCAGCATTTT CASSSQGGNQPQHF
. TRBJ2-3 . TRBV24-1 TGTGCCACCAGTGATTTTAACGGGGGCGCCGATCGTGGCACAGATACGCAGTATTTT CATSDFNGGADRGTDTQYF
. TRBJ1-4 once TRBV30 TGTGCCTGGAGTCGTTGGGCCCAAATGGGTGAAAAACTGTTTTTT CAWSRWAQMGEKLFF
TRBD1 TRBJ2-1 once TRBV4-2 TGTGCCAGCCGACAGGGGGCGGGTGAGCAGTTCTTC CASRQGAGEQFF
. TRBJ2-7 . TRBV29-1 TGCAGCGTTACCATGTTGGGGGTCTCCTACGAGCAGTACTTC CSVTMLGVSYEQYF
TRBD2 TRBJ2-1 . TRBV19 TGTGCCAGTAGTCAGCGGACTAGCGGGAGGGACGAGCAGTTCTTC CASSQRTSGRDEQFF
. TRBJ2-2 . TRBV5-1 TGCGCCAGCAGCTTGGGCGGGAACACCGGGGAGCTGTTTTTT CASSLGGNTGELFF
. TRBJ1-6 . TRBV6-1 TGTGCCAGCAGTGAAGTGCAGGGTCCGAATTCACCCCTCCACTTT CASSEVQGPNSPLHF
. TRBJ2-7 medium-sized TRBV18 TGTGCCAGCTCACCAGACAAGGCCGAGCAGTACTTC CASSPDKAEQYF
TRBD1 TRBJ1-3 . TRBV28 TGTGGCTCGCATGATGAGGGGGCGAGGTCTGGAAACACCATATATTTT CGSHDEGARSGNTIYF
TRBD1 TRBJ2-7 . TRBV6-5 TGTGCCAGCAGGGAGGGACAGGGGGCCTCCTACGAGCAGTACTTC CASREGQGASYEQYF
. TRBJ2-1 . TRBV9 TGTGCCAGCAGCGTAGCTGGGGCAGCTCGCTCCTACAATGAGCAGTTCTTC CASSVAGAARSYNEQFF
TRBD1 TRBJ1-3 once TRBV6-1 TGTGCCAGCAGTGACGGGACAGCGTACTCTGGAAACACCATATATTTT CASSDGTAYSGNTIYF
. TRBJ2-3 . TRBV5-8 TGTGCCAGCAGCCGTTGGGGAGATACGCAGTATTTT CASSRWGDTQYF
. TRBJ1-1 once TRBV12-3/TRBV12-4 TGTGCCAGCAGTTACGGGAACACTGAAGCTTTCTTT CASSYGNTEAFF
TRBD1 TRBJ1-2 . TRBV28 TGTGCCAGCAGTTCTACCGGGACAGGGTTTTCTAACTATGGCTACACCTTC CASSSTGTGFSNYGYTF
. TRBJ2-3 . TRBV28 TGTGCCAGCAGTTTACCGGACCTTGGGACGCAGTATTTT CASSLPDLGTQYF
TRBD1 TRBJ2-3 . TRBV30 TGTGCCTGGAAGGACAGGGGTGGAACAGATACGCAGTATTTT CAWKDRGGTDTQYF
. TRBJ2-1 once TRBV6-5 TGTGCCAGCAGTCAAACACGGGGGTCACACAATGAGCAGTTCTTC CASSQTRGSHNEQFF
. TRBJ2-3 . TRBV5-5 TGTGCCAGCAGCCCCCGGGACGGCGGACGCACAGATACGCAGTATTTT CASSPRDGGRTDTQYF
. TRBJ1-1 . TRBV18 TGTGCCAGCTCCTGGGACCTTACTAGAGACACTGAAGCTTTCTTT CASSWDLTRDTEAFF
. TRBJ2-2 . TRBV7-8 TGTGCCAGCAGCTTAGGTTTCGCCCCCGGGGGCACCGGGGAGCTGTTTTTT CASSLGFAPGGTGELFF
. TRBJ1-4 . TRBV2 TGTGCCAGCAGTGCGGGCAATGAAAAACTGTTTTTT CASSAGNEKLFF
TRBD2 TRBJ2-7 once TRBV19 TGTGCCAGTAGTGTTAGCGGGGGGCCGTACGAGCAGTACTTC CASSVSGGPYEQYF
. TRBJ1-6 few TRBV12-3/TRBV12-4 TGTGCCAGCAGTTTAGCGGCTGATTCACCCCTCCACTTT CASSLAADSPLHF
. TRBJ1-5 . TRBV15 TGTGCCACCAGCAGAGATCGAAGGCCGGAGGGGCCCCAGCATTTT CATSRDRRPEGPQHF
TRBD1 TRBJ2-2 . TRBV6-1 TGTGCCAGCAGTGAGCCGGGACAGGAGAACACCGGGGAGCTGTTTTTT CASSEPGQENTGELFF
. TRBJ2-2 . TRBV6-5 TGTGCCAGCAGTTATCGAGTTCCGGGCGGGGACGGGGAGCTGTTTTTT CASSYRVPGGDGELFF
. TRBJ1-1 few TRBV5-6 TGTGCCAGCAGCTTACGGGGAACTGAAGCTTTCTTT CASSLRGTEAFF
. TRBJ2-5 . TRBV4-2 TGTGCCAGCAGCCAAGAAAGAGAGACCCAGTACTTC CASSQERETQYF
TRBD1 TRBJ1-5 . TRBV6-5 TGTGCCAGCAATACAGGGGGGAATAGCAATCAGCCCCAGCATTTT CASNTGGNSNQPQHF
. TRBJ1-6 . TRBV14 TGTGCCAGCAGCCTGAATCTACACTCACCCCTCCACTTT CASSLNLHSPLHF
. TRBJ2-7 . TRBV2 TGTGCCAGCAGTGAGGGCGATTACGAGCAGTACTTC CASSEGDYEQYF
. TRBJ2-5 . TRBV25-1 TGTGCCAGCGGAGCGAGGGGTGGACAAGAGACCCAGTACTTC CASGARGGQETQYF
TRBD1 TRBJ1-2 once TRBV5-5 TGTGCCAGCAGCTTCTCGGAGGGACAGGGGGGTGGCTACACCTTC CASSFSEGQGGGYTF
. TRBJ2-7 . TRBV7-6 TGTGCCAGCAGCCAGGGACCACCTAACGAGCAGTACTTC CASSQGPPNEQYF
. TRBJ1-4 . TRBV5-1 TGCGCCAGCAGCTTGGACAGTTTTAATGAAAAACTGTTTTTT CASSLDSFNEKLFF
. TRBJ1-2 . TRBV15 TGTGCCACCAGCAGAGTGGACAGCCCCTATGGCTACACCTTC CATSRVDSPYGYTF
. TRBJ1-3 . TRBV7-6 TGTGCCAGCAGCTTAGCGAGCAGGGCTGGAAACACCATATATTTT CASSLASRAGNTIYF
. TRBJ1-1 . TRBV12-3/TRBV12-4 TGTGCCAGCAGTCATGAGGACAGACAAGCTTTCTTT CASSHEDRQAFF